The clone carrying this TCR beta chain was seen a few times. What it binds is not known. These data originate in a study of cytomegalovirus exposure and HLA in healthy donors. In the study overall: The study's early data release held about 77 million unique TCRs from HLA-typed donors.

Study findings and constraints: Among CMV-associated TCR beta chains, most appeared HLA-restricted in a later analysis. Common viral pathogens seemed, in a later analysis, to connect with several of the most significant clusters. As confirmed in vitro, three CMV-associated chains were specific for CMV antigens.

CDR1 KGHSH and CDR2 LQKENI come from the germline V gene. V was pared by 6 bases and J by 3 bases, with 11 bases of the junction left unmatched. CDR3 length: 15 amino acids. 13 Jbeta primers and 60 Vbeta primers were used for the PCR. Here immunoSEQ multiplex PCR was the method, and the copy in TCRdb shows in-frame clones only, minus some. The table has 120,000 or so clones, about three quarters seen once. This chain uses TRBV18 with TRBJ2-7; 7 bases map to TRBD1. Sequenced input: PBMCs. The clonotype comes from a man aged 25 to 45 in good health and CMV-seronegative. The CDR3 reads CASSYDRARVYEQYF. CDR3 coding DNA: TGTGCCAGCTCCTATGACAGGGCGCGGGTCTACGAGCAGTACTTC. The variable domain in full, completed from reference TRBV18 and TRBJ2-7, reads NAGVMQNPRHLVRRRGQEARLRCSPMKGHSHVYWYRQLPEEGLKFMVYLQKENIIDESGMPKERFSAEFPKEGPSILRIQQVVRGDSAAYFCASSYDRARVYEQYFGPGTRLTVT.